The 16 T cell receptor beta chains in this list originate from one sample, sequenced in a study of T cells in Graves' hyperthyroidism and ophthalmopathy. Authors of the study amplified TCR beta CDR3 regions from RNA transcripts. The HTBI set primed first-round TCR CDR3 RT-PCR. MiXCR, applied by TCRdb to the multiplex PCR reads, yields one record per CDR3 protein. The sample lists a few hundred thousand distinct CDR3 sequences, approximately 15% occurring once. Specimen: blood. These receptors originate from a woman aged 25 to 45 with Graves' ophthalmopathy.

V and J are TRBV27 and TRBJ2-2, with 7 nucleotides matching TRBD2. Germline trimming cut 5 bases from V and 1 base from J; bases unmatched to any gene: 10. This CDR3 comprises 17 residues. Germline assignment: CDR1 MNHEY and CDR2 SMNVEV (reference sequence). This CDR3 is CASSTAGVAENTGELFF. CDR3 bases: TGTGCCAGCAGTACGGCGGGGGTAGCGGAGAACACCGGGGAGCTGTTTTTT.

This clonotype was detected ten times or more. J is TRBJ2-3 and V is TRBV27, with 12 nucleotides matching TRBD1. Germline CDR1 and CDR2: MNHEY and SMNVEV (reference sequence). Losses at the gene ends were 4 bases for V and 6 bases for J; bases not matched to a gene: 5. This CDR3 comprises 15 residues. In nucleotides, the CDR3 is TGTGCCAGCAGTTCCCGGGACAGGGGGCGGGATACGCAGTATTTT. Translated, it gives CASSSRDRGRDTQYF.

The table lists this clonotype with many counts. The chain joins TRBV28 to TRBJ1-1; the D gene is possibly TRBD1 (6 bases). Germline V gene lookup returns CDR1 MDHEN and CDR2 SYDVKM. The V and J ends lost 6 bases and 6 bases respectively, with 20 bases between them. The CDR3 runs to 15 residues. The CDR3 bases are TGTGCCAGCAGGTGGGGGGGCCCCCTCGAACCTGAAGCTTTCTTT. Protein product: CASRWGGPLEPEAFF.

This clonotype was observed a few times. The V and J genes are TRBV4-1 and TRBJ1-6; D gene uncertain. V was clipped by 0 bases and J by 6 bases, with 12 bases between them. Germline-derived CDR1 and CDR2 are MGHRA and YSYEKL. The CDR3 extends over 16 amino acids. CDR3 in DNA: TGCGCCAGCAGCCAAGAGTCTGTGAGTGTTAATTCACCCCTCCACTTT. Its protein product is CASSQESVSVNSPLHF.

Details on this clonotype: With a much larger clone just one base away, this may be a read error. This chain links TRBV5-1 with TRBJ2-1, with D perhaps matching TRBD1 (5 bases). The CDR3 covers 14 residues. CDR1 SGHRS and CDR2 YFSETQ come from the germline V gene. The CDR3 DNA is TGCGCCAGCAGGGGGCGACTTTCCTGCAATGAGCAGTTCTTC. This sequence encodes CASRGRLSCNEQFF.

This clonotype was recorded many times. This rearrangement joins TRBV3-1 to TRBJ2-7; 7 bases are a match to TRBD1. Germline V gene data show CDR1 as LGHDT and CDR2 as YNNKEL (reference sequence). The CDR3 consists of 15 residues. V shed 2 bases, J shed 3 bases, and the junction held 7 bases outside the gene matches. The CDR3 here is CASSQQTGISYEQYF. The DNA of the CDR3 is TGTGCCAGCAGCCAACAGACAGGGATAAGCTACGAGCAGTACTTC.

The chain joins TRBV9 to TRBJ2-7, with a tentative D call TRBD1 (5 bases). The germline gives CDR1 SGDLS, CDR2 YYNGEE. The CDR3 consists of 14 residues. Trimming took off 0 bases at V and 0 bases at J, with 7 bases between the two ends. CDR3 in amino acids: CASSVGQNSYEQYF. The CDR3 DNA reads TGTGCCAGCAGCGTAGGACAGAACTCCTACGAGCAGTACTTC.

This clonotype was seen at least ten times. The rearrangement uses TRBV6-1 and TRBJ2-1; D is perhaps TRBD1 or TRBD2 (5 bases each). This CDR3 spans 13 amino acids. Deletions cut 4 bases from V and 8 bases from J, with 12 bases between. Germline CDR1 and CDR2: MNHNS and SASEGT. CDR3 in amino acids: CASSVKRGDEQFF. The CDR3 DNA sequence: TGTGCCAGCAGTGTAAAGAGGGGCGATGAGCAGTTCTTC.

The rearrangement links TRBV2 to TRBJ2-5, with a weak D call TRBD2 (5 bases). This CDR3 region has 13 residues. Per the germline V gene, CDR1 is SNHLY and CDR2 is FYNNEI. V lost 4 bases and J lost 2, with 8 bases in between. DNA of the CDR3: TGTGCCAGCAGTGGTCCGGGGCAAGAGACCCAGTACTTC. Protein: CASSGPGQETQYF.

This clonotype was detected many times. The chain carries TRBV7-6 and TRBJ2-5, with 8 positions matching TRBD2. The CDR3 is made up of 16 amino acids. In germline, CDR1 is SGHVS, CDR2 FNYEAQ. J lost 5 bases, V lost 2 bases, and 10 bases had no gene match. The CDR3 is CASSLSSGGPRETQYF. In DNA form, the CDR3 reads TGTGCCAGCAGCTTATCCAGCGGGGGCCCTCGGGAGACCCAGTACTTC.

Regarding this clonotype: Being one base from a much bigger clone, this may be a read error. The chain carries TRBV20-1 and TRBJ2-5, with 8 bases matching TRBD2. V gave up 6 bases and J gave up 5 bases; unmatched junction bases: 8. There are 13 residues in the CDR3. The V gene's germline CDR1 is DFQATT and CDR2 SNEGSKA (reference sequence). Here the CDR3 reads CSAPGGAGETQYF. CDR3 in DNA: TGCAGTGCCCCCGGGGGGGCCGGGGAGACCCAGTACTTC.

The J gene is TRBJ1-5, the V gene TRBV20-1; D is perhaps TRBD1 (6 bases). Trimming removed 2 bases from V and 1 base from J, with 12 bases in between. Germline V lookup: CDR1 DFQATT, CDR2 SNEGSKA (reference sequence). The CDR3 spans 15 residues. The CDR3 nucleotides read TGCAGTGCTAGATTGGGGGCAGGGAGCAATCAGCCCCAGCATTTT. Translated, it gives CSARLGAGSNQPQHF.

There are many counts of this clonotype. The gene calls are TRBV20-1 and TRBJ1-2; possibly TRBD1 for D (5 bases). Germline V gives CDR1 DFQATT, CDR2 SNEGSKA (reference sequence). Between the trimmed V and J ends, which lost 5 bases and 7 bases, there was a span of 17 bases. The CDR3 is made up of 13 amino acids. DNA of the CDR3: TGCAGTGCTCCTAAACAGGCCCGAGGTGGCTACACCTTC. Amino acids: CSAPKQARGGYTF.

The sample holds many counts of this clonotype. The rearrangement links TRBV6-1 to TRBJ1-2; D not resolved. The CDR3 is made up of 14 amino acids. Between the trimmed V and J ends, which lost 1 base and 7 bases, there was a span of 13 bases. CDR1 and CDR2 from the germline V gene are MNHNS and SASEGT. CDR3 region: CASSEERVWGGYTF. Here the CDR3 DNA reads TGTGCCAGCAGTGAAGAGAGGGTTTGGGGTGGCTACACCTTC.

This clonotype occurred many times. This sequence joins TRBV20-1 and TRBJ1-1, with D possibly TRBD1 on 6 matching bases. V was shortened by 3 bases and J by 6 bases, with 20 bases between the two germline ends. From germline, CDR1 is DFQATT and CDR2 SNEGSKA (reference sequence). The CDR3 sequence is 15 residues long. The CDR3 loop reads CSASPQVYRDAEAFF. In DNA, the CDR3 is TGCAGTGCTAGTCCGCAGGTATACAGGGACGCTGAAGCTTTCTTT.

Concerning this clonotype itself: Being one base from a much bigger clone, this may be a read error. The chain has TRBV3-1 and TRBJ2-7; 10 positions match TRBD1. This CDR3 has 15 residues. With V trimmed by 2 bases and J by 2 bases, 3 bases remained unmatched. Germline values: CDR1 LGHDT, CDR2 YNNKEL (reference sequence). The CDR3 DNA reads TGTGCCAGCAGCCAATCCGGGACAGGGGCCTACGAGCAGTACTTC. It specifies CASSQSGTGAYEQYF.